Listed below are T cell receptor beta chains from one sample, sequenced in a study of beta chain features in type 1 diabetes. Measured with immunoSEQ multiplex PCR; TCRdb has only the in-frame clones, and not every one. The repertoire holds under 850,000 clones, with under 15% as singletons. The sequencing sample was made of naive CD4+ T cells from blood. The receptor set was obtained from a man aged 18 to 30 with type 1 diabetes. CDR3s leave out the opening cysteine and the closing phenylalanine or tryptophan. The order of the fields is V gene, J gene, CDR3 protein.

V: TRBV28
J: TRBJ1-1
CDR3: ASTLGDTEAF

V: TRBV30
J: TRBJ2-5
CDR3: AWEGLGKVETQY

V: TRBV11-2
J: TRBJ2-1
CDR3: ASSLDTYNEQF

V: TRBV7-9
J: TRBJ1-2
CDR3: ASSPQGIPYGYT

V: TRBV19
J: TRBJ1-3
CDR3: ASSPHGYSGNTIY

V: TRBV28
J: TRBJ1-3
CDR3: ASVGPGSGNTIY

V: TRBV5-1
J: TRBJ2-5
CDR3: ASSPGQGYQETQY

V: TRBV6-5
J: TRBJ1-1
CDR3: ASSYDIRDRAEAF

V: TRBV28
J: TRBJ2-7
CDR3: ASTLGTGAIYEQY

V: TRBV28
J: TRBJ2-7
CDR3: ASSRSWTSYEQY

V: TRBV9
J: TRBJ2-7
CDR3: ASSVAETGIHEQY

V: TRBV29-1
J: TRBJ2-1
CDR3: SVGGAGTYNEQF

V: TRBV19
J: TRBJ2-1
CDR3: ASSIRGNEQF

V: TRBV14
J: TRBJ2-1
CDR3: ASSQWRTGVNNEQF

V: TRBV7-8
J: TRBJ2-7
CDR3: ASSLEGLAGGEQY

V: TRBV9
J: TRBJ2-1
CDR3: ASSVTLGTSYNEQF

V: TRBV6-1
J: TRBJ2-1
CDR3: ASRGGQPSYNEQF

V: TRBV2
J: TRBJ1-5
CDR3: ASSEMGISNQPQH

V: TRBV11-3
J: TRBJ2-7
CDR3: ASSRRAEGYEQY

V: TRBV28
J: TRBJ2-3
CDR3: ASSYWSGQGGADTQY

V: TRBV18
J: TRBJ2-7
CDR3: ASSPGQYYEQY

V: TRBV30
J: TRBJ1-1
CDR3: AWKFGQGTAEAF

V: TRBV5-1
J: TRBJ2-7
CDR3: ASSLDAGGSYEQY

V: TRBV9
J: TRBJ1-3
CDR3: ASSGQGFSGNTIY

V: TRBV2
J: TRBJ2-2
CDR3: ASTVSGIGELF

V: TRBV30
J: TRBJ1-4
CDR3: AFGRSNEKLF

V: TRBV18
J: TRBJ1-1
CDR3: ASSPGSENTEAF

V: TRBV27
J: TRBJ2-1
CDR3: ASSLWGWSSSPLNEQF

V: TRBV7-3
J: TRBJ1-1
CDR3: ASSLSGQGENTEAF

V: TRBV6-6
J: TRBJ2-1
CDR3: AISARGDNEQF

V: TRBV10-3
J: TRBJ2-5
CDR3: AISLQGPGQETQY

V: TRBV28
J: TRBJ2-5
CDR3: ASSLRLAGAVETQY

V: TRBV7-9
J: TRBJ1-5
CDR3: ASSLSRTGGNQPQH

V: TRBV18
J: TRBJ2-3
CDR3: ASSQGSDTQY

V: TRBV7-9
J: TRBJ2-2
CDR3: ASSLEGRSGELF

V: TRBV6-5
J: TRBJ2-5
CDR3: ASKPRTDKETQY

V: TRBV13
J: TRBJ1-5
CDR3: ASSPGRLNQPQH

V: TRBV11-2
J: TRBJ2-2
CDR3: ASSFRASGGPGTGELF

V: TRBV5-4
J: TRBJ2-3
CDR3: ASSLASSLVTDTQY

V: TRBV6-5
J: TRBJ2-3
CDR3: ASRASGTDTQY

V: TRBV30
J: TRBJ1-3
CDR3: AWRDRVLTSGNTIY

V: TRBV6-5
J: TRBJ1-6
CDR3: ASSYSAQGSPLH

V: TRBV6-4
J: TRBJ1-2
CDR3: ASSTAGHGYT

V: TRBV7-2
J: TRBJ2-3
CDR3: ASSLGASGVTDTQY

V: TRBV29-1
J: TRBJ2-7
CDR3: SVADDRGYFYEQY

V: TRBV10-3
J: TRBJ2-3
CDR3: AISESPRGLTDTQY

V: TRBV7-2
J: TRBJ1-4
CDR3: ASSLGARGQNEKLF

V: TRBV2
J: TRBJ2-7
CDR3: ASRDNSYEQY

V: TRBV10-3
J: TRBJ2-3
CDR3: AIGGPSTDTQY

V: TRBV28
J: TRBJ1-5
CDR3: ASSFDGTQPQH

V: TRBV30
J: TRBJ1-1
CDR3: AWSVGRTMNTEAF

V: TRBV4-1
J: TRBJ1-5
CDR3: ASSQDGRGINQPQH

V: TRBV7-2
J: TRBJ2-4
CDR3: ASSSATGSKNIQY

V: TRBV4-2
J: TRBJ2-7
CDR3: ASSPTSGGLLGTYEQY

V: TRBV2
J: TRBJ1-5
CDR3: ASSLTDLNQPQH

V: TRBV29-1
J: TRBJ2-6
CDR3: SVPRDSSGANVLT

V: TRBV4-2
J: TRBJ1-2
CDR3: ASSHRTGGGGYT